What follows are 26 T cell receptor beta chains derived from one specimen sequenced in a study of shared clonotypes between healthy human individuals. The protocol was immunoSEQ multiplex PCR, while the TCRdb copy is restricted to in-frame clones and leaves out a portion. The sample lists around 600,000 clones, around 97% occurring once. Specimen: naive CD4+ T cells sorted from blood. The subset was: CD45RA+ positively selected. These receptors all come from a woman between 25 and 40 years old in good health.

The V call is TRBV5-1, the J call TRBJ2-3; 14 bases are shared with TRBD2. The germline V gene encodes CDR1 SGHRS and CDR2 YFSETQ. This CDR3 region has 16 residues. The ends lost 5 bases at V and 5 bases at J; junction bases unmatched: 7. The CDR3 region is CASRSTSGRVEDTQYF. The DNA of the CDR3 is TGCGCCAGCAGGTCGACTAGCGGGAGGGTGGAAGATACGCAGTATTTT. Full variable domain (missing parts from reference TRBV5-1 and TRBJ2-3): KAGVTQTPRYLIKTRGQQVTLSCSPISGHRSVSWYQQTPGQGLQFLFEYFSETQRNKGNFPGRFSGRQFSNSRSEMNVSTLELGDSALYLCASRSTSGRVEDTQYFGPGTRLTVL.

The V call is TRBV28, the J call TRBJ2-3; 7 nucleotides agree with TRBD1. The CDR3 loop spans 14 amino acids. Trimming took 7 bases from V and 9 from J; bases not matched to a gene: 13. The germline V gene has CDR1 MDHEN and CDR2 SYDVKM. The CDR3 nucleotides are TGTGCCAGCACACGAGAGGGGACAGCAAAAACGCAGTATTTT. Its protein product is CASTREGTAKTQYF.

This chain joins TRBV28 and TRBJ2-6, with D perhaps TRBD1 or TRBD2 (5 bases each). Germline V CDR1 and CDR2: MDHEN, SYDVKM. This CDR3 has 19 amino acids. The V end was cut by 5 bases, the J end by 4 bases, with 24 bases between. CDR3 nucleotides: TGTGCCAGCAGTGCATTACCTAGGGACGGCCCGCGAGGGGCCAACGTCCTGACTTTC. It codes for CASSALPRDGPRGANVLTF.

DNA of the CDR3: TGTGCCATCAGTGATTCAGCCTACGAGCAGTACTTC. Protein sequence: CAISDSAYEQYF. This sequence joins TRBV10-3 and TRBJ2-7, with D uncertain. CDR1 and CDR2 (germline): ENHRY, SYGVKD. Trimming shortened V by 3 bases and J by 2 bases, and 5 bases separated the two germline ends. The CDR3 consists of 12 residues.

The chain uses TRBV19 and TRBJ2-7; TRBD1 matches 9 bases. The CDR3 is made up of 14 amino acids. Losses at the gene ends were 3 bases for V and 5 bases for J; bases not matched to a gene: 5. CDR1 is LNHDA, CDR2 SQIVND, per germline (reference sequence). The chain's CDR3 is CASSIRDRDHEQYF. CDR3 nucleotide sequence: TGTGCCAGTAGTATCCGGGACAGGGACCACGAGCAGTACTTC.

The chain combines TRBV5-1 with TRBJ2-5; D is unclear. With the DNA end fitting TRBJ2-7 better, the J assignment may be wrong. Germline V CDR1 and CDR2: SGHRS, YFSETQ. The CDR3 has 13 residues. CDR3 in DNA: TGCGCCAGCAGCTTTCTAAACTCCTACGAGCAGTACTTC. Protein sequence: CASSFLNSYEQYF.

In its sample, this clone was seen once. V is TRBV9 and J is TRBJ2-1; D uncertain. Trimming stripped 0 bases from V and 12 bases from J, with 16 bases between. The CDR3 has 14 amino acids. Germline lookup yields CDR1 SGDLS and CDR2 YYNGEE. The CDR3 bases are TGTGCCAGCAGCGTAGAGCCGGCAGCTAAGGGGCAGTTCTTC. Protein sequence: CASSVEPAAKGQFF.

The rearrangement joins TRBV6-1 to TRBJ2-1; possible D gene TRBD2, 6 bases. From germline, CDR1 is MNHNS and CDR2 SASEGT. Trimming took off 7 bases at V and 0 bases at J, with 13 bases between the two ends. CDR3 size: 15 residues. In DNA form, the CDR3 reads TGTGCCAGCAACCGGGGGTTCAGCTCCTACAATGAGCAGTTCTTC. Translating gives CASNRGFSSYNEQFF.

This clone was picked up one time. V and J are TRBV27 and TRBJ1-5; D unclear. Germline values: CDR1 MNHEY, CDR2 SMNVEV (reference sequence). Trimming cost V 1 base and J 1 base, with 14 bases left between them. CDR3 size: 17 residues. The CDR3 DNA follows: TGTGCCAGCAGTTTATACCCCCCGGAGGGCAGCAATCAGCCCCAGCATTTT. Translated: CASSLYPPEGSNQPQHF.

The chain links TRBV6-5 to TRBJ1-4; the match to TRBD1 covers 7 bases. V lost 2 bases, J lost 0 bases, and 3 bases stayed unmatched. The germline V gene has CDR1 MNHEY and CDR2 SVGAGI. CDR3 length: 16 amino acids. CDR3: CASSYAQGATNEKLFF. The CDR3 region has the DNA TGTGCCAGCAGTTACGCTCAGGGGGCAACTAATGAAAAACTGTTTTTT.

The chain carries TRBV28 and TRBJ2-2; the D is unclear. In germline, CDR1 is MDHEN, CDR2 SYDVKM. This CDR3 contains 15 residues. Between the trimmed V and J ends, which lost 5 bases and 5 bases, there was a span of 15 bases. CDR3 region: CASSQTGHRTGELFF. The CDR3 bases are TGTGCCAGCAGTCAAACCGGGCATCGGACCGGGGAGCTGTTTTTT.

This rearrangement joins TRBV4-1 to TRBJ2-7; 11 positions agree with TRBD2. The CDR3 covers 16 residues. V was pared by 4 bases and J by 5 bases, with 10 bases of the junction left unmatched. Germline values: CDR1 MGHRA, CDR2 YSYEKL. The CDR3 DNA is TGCGCCAGCAGCCGACTAACGACTAGCGGGACCAACGAGCAGTACTTC. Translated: CASSRLTTSGTNEQYF.

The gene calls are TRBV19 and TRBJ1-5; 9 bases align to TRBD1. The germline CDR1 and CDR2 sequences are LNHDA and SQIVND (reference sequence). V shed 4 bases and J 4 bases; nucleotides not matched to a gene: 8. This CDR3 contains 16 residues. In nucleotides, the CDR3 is TGTGCCAGTAGTACTACTCCCGGACAGGGGAATCAGCCCCAGCATTTT. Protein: CASSTTPGQGNQPQHF.

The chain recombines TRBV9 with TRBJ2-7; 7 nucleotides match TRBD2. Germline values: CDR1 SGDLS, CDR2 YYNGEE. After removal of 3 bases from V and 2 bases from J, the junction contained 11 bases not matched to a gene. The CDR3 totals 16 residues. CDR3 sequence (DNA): TGTGCCAGCAGCGCCGCCACTAGCGCAATACCCTACGAGCAGTACTTC. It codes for CASSAATSAIPYEQYF.

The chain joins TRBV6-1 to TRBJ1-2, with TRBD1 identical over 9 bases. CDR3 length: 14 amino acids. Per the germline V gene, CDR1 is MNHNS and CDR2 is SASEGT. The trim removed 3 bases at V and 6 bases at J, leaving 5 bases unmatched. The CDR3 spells CASSDPGQGHGYTF. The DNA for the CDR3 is TGTGCCAGCAGTGACCCGGGACAGGGCCATGGCTACACCTTC.

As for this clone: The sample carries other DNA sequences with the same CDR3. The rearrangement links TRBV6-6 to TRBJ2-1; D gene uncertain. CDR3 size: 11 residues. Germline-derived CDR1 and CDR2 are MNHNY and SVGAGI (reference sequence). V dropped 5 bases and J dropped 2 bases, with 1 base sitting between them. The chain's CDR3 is CASSAYNEQFF. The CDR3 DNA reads TGTGCCAGCAGTGCCTACAATGAGCAGTTCTTC.

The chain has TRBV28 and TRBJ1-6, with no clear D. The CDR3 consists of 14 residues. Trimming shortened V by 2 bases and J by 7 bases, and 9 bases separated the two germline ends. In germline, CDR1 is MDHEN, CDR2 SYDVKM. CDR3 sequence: CASSLVRRNSPLHF. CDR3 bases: TGTGCCAGCAGTTTAGTCCGGAGAAATTCACCCCTCCACTTT.

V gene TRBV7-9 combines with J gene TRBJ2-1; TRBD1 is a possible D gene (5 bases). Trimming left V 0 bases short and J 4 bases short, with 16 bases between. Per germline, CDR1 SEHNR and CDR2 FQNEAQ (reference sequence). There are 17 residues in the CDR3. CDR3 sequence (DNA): TGTGCCAGCAGCTTAGCGCTGCGTTCAGGGAAATACAATGAGCAGTTCTTC. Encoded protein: CASSLALRSGKYNEQFF.

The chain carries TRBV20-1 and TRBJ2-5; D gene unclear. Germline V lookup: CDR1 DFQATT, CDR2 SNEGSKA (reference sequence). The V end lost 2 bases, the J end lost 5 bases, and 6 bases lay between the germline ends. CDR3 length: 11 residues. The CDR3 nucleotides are TGCAGTGCTAGATCGGTCGAGACCCAGTACTTC. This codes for CSARSVETQYF.

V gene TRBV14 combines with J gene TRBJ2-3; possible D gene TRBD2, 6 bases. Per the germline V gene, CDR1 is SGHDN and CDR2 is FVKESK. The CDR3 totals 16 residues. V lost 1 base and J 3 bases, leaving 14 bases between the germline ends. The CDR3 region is CASSQGEATGTDTQYF. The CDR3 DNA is TGTGCCAGCAGCCAAGGGGAGGCTACTGGAACAGATACGCAGTATTTT.

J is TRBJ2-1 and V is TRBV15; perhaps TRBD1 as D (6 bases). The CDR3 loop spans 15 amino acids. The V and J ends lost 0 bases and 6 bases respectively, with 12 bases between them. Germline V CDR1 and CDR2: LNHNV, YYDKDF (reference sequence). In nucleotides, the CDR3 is TGTGCCACCAGCAGAGACAGGGGTTGGTTCAATGAGCAGTTCTTC. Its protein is CATSRDRGWFNEQFF.

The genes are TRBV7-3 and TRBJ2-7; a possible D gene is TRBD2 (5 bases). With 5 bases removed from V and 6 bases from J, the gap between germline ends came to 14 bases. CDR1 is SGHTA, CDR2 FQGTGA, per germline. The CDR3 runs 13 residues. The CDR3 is CASSDPPSPEQYF. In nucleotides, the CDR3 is TGTGCCAGCAGCGACCCCCCTAGCCCCGAGCAGTACTTC.

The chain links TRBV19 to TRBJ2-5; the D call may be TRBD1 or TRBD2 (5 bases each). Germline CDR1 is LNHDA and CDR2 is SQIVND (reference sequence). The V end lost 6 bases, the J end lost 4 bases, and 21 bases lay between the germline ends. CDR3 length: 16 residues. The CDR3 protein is CASSPGTTSRGETQYF. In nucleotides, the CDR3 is TGTGCCAGTAGCCCAGGGACCACCTCCCGGGGAGAGACCCAGTACTTC.

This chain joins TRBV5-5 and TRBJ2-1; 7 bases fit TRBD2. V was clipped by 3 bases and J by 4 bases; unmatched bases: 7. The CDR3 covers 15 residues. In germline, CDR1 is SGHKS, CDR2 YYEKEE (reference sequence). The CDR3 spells CASSSTGLPYNEQFF. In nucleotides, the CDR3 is TGTGCCAGCAGCTCGACGGGACTACCATACAATGAGCAGTTCTTC.

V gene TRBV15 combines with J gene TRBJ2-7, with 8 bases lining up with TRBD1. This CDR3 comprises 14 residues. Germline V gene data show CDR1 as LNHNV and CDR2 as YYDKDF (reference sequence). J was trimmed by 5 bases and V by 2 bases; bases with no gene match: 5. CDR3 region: CATSRQTTGDEQYF. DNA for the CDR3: TGTGCCACCAGCAGACAGACGACAGGGGACGAGCAGTACTTC. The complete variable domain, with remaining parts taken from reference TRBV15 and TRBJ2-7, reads DAMVIQNPRYQVTQFGKPVTLSCSQTLNHNVMYWYQQKSSQAPKLLFHYYDKDFNNEADTPDNFQSRRPNTSFCFLDIRSPGLGDTAMYLCATSRQTTGDEQYFGPGTRLTVT.

The CDR3 loop is CASIRSAGDSYEQYF. CDR3 in DNA: TGTGCCAGCATAAGGTCGGCAGGGGACTCCTACGAGCAGTACTTC. The V and J genes are TRBV27 and TRBJ2-7; D might be TRBD1 (6 bases). V lost 7 bases and J 0 bases, leaving 16 bases between the germline ends. The germline gives CDR1 MNHEY, CDR2 SMNVEV (reference sequence). The CDR3 extends over 15 amino acids.